These 23 T cell receptor beta chains share one sample of origin, sequenced in a study of cytomegalovirus exposure and HLA in healthy donors. PCR was performed using 60 Vbeta and 13 Jbeta primers. This table comes from immunoSEQ multiplex PCR, and its TCRdb copy is limited to in-frame clones, with some not included. The repertoire holds approximately 150,000 clones, with 75% to 90% as singletons. The sequencing sample was made of PBMCs. The receptors originated from a woman under 40 in good health and CMV-seronegative.

The rearrangement links TRBV5-4 to TRBJ2-2; D perhaps matches TRBD1 (6 bases). Germline V lookup: CDR1 SGHNT, CDR2 YYREEE (reference sequence). Trimming pared 0 bases from V and 6 bases from J, leaving 15 bases between. The CDR3 runs 16 residues. The CDR3 nucleotides are TGTGCCAGCAGCTTGGCAGACAGGTTAACGGCCGGGGAGCTGTTTTTT. It translates to CASSLADRLTAGELFF.

This clone has only one observation. The gene calls are TRBV5-5 and TRBJ2-2; 9 nucleotides align to TRBD2. This CDR3 comprises 16 residues. Trimming removed 5 bases from V and 1 base from J; junction bases left unmatched: 6. Germline V lookup: CDR1 SGHKS, CDR2 YYEKEE (reference sequence). The CDR3 sequence: CASRTGLAENTGELFF. CDR3 DNA: TGTGCCAGCAGAACGGGACTAGCTGAGAACACCGGGGAGCTGTTTTTT.

This clone was detected once. The chain has TRBV7-9 and TRBJ1-1; 7 bases align to TRBD1. The CDR3 is 15 amino acids. In germline, CDR1 is SEHNR, CDR2 FQNEAQ (reference sequence). With V trimmed by 0 bases and J by 5 bases, 6 bases remained unmatched. In DNA form, the CDR3 reads TGTGCCAGCAGCTTAGCGGAGGGGGCGCGGACTGAAGCTTTCTTT. This codes for CASSLAEGARTEAFF. The entire variable domain, with the rest obtained from reference TRBV7-9 and TRBJ1-1, is as follows: DTGVSQNPRHKITKRGQNVTFRCDPISEHNRLYWYRQTLGQGPEFLTYFQNEAQLEKSRLLSDRFSAERPKGSFSTLEIQRTEQGDSAMYLCASSLAEGARTEAFFGQGTRLTVV.

This clone has only a few counts. The rearrangement uses TRBV28 and TRBJ1-2, with D tentatively TRBD1 (5 bases). Germline lookup yields CDR1 MDHEN and CDR2 SYDVKM. Trimming cost V 3 bases and J 2 bases, with 7 bases left between them. CDR3 size: 13 residues. The CDR3 spells CASSFDRNYGYTF. The CDR3 bases are TGTGCCAGCAGTTTTGACAGAAACTATGGCTACACCTTC.

Comments on this clone: Other nucleotide sequences from this sample produce the same CDR3. CDR3 sequence reads: CASSEGQGYGYTF. DNA of the CDR3: TGTGCCAGCAGTGAGGGACAGGGCTATGGCTACACCTTC. The rearrangement uses TRBV2 and TRBJ1-2; 9 nucleotides align to TRBD1. CDR1 is SNHLY and CDR2 is FYNNEI in the germline V gene. The CDR3 runs 13 residues. With V trimmed by 3 bases and J by 4 bases, 0 bases remained unmatched.

This rearrangement joins TRBV18 to TRBJ1-5; 8 bases agree with TRBD1. Unmatched junction bases numbered 9, after V lost 3 bases and J lost 2 bases. The CDR3 runs 17 residues. Germline CDR1 KGHSH, CDR2 LQKENI. The CDR3 is CASSPVVRGLGNQPQHF. CDR3 in DNA: TGTGCCAGCTCACCGGTCGTCAGGGGGCTTGGCAATCAGCCCCAGCATTTT.

The genes are TRBV2 and TRBJ2-5, with 8 bases that match TRBD1. The end of the DNA aligns better with TRBJ2-7, so the J call may be wrong. From germline, CDR1 is SNHLY and CDR2 FYNNEI. The CDR3 runs to 15 residues. CDR3 DNA sequence: TGTGCCAGCAAGACCGTCGGACAGGGTCCCTACGAGCAGTACTTC. Protein sequence: CASKTVGQGPYEQYF.

The chain carries TRBV7-2 and TRBJ2-7; TRBD2 agrees at 10 bases. Looked up from germline, CDR1 is SGHTA and CDR2 is FQGNSA. The V gene end was trimmed by 5 bases and the J gene end by 2 bases; junction bases not matched to a gene: 6. The CDR3 runs to 15 residues. The CDR3 DNA is TGTGCCAGCAGCCAAAGCGGGGGGGGCGCCTACGAGCAGTACTTC. It codes for CASSQSGGGAYEQYF.

The CDR3 here is CASSLTAGTEAFF. The DNA of the CDR3 is TGTGCCAGCAGTTTAACGGCAGGGACTGAAGCTTTCTTT. V and J are TRBV27 and TRBJ1-1, with a possible D match to TRBD1 (5 bases). CDR3 length equals 13 residues. Trimming left V 2 bases short and J 5 bases short, with 9 bases between. CDR1 is MNHEY, CDR2 SMNVEV, per germline (reference sequence).

The chain combines TRBV6-1 with TRBJ2-2; the D gene is possibly TRBD1 (5 bases). Germline CDR1 and CDR2: MNHNS and SASEGT. This CDR3 is 14 amino acids long. Trimming took 6 bases from V and 3 from J, leaving 11 bases between them. CDR3 nucleotides: TGTGCCAGCAGAGGACATCTCGACACCGGGGAGCTGTTTTTT. This gives the protein CASRGHLDTGELFF.

The chain carries TRBV7-9 and TRBJ2-2; TRBD2 aligns across 7 bases. After removal of 10 bases from V and 1 base from J, the junction contained 6 bases not matched to a gene. From germline, CDR1 is SEHNR and CDR2 FQNEAQ (reference sequence). The CDR3 has 14 amino acids. CDR3 DNA sequence: TGTGCCACCCGACGGGGGGAGAACACCGGGGAGCTGTTTTTT. Translation gives CATRRGENTGELFF.

The chain joins TRBV5-1 to TRBJ2-3; 9 bases agree with TRBD2. The germline gives CDR1 SGHRS, CDR2 YFSETQ. V was pared by 4 bases and J by 2 bases, with 11 bases of the junction left unmatched. The CDR3 contains 17 residues. In nucleotides, the CDR3 is TGCGCCAGCAGCCCACTACGCTCTAGCGGGGCCACAGATACGCAGTATTTT. It is translated as CASSPLRSSGATDTQYF. Looking up the rest from reference TRBV5-1 and TRBJ2-3 gives the full variable domain: KAGVTQTPRYLIKTRGQQVTLSCSPISGHRSVSWYQQTPGQGLQFLFEYFSETQRNKGNFPGRFSGRQFSNSRSEMNVSTLELGDSALYLCASSPLRSSGATDTQYFGPGTRLTVL.

V is TRBV7-9 and J is TRBJ2-7, with TRBD1 matching 8 bases. Germline V gene data show CDR1 as SEHNR and CDR2 as FQNEAQ (reference sequence). The CDR3 extends over 14 amino acids. V lost 1 base and J lost 4; bases outside the gene matches: 3. CDR3 DNA sequence: TGTGCCAGCAGCTTAGGGACAGGGCGGTACGAGCAGTACTTC. The encoded protein is CASSLGTGRYEQYF.

This clone was seen only a few times. V is TRBV5-1 and J is TRBJ2-3; D is possibly TRBD2 (5 bases). Germline CDR1 is SGHRS and CDR2 is YFSETQ. Trimming pared 2 bases from V and 1 base from J, leaving 20 bases between. This CDR3 is 18 amino acids long. In DNA form, the CDR3 reads TGCGCCAGCAGCTTACCATTGAGAGGGAGCCTGGGCACAGATACGCAGTATTTT. This sequence encodes CASSLPLRGSLGTDTQYF.

This chain connects TRBV9 to TRBJ2-1; 7 nucleotides agree with TRBD2. CDR1 SGDLS and CDR2 YYNGEE come from the germline V gene. This CDR3 is built from 15 residues. V shed 0 bases and J 4 bases; nucleotides not matched to a gene: 4. The CDR3 coding sequence is TGTGCCAGCAGCGTAGTAGTGGGAGGGTACAATGAGCAGTTCTTC. Amino acids: CASSVVVGGYNEQFF.

DNA of the CDR3: TGTGCCTGGATGACCCTCCGAGGGTCCTACAATGAGCAGTTCTTC. Protein product: CAWMTLRGSYNEQFF. The chain combines TRBV30 with TRBJ2-1; tentatively, D is TRBD2 (5 bases). Germline CDR1 reads GTSNPN; CDR2 reads SVGIG (reference sequence). V was trimmed by 4 bases and J by 1 base, leaving 14 bases between them. The CDR3 extends over 15 amino acids.

This clone was detected only a few times. The chain has TRBV4-3 and TRBJ1-1; D is unclear. CDR1 LGHNA and CDR2 YSLEER come from the germline V gene. Deletions cut 1 base from V and 1 base from J, with 4 bases between. The CDR3 is made up of 13 amino acids. The CDR3 protein is CASSQVWNTEAFF. CDR3 sequence (DNA): TGCGCCAGCAGCCAAGTATGGAACACTGAAGCTTTCTTT.

A single count supports this clone. The V gene is TRBV5-1, the J gene TRBJ1-2; a weak D match, TRBD1 (6 bases). V dropped 4 bases and J dropped 7 bases, with 17 bases sitting between them. The CDR3 sequence is 14 residues long. Germline V lookup: CDR1 SGHRS, CDR2 YFSETQ. The CDR3 nucleotides are TGCGCCAGCAGCGAGGAGGTGGGGGCTGTTGGCTACACCTTC. Residues: CASSEEVGAVGYTF.

The J gene is TRBJ1-1, the V gene TRBV9; 9 nucleotides line up with TRBD1. CDR1 and CDR2 from the germline V gene are SGDLS and YYNGEE. J gave up 6 bases and V 4 bases, and 4 bases lay outside the gene matches. This CDR3 has 13 residues. The CDR3 coding sequence is TGTGCCAGCAGCAAGACAGGGGGGGCTGAAGCTTTCTTT. Its translation: CASSKTGGAEAFF.

The chain recombines TRBV19 with TRBJ2-7, with 12 bases fitting TRBD1. Trimming removed 5 bases from V and 7 bases from J; junction bases left unmatched: 6. The CDR3 has 14 residues. Germline assignment: CDR1 LNHDA and CDR2 SQIVND (reference sequence). This CDR3 reads CASSGGQGASEQYF. The DNA for the CDR3 is TGTGCCAGTAGTGGGGGACAGGGGGCGAGTGAGCAGTACTTC. The complete variable domain, with remaining parts taken from reference TRBV19 and TRBJ2-7, reads DGGITQSPKYLFRKEGQNVTLSCEQNLNHDAMYWYRQDPGQGLRLIYYSQIVNDFQKGDIAEGYSVSREKKESFPLTVTSAQKNPTAFYLCASSGGQGASEQYFGPGTRLTVT.

The chain is built from TRBV15 and TRBJ2-5; 8 bases fit TRBD2. Per the germline V gene, CDR1 is LNHNV and CDR2 is YYDKDF (reference sequence). V gave up 5 bases and J gave up 2 bases; unmatched junction bases: 7. This CDR3 has 15 amino acids. The CDR3 loop reads CATSGREGVQETQYF. CDR3 nucleotides: TGTGCCACCAGCGGCCGGGAGGGGGTTCAAGAGACCCAGTACTTC.

The J gene is TRBJ2-7, the V gene TRBV5-6, with 9 bases lining up with TRBD2. The V segment lost 5 bases and the J segment 2 bases; nucleotides outside the gene matches: 2. CDR1 is SGHDT, CDR2 YYEEEE, per germline. The CDR3 sequence is 13 residues long. The CDR3 DNA reads as TGTGCCAGCAGTTCTAGCGGGACCTACGAGCAGTACTTC. This encodes CASSSSGTYEQYF.

For the CDR3, the DNA is TGTGCCAGCAGCTTGGGACTAGCCACAGATACGCAGTATTTT. It encodes CASSLGLATDTQYF. The gene calls are TRBV5-4 and TRBJ2-3; 7 nucleotides align to TRBD2. Germline CDR1 SGHNT, CDR2 YYREEE (reference sequence). The CDR3 totals 14 residues. Trimming at V came to 0 bases and at J to 2 bases, leaving 0 bases not matched to a gene. Looking up the rest from reference TRBV5-4 and TRBJ2-3 gives the full variable domain: ETGVTQSPTHLIKTRGQQVTLRCSSQSGHNTVSWYQQALGQGPQFIFQYYREEENGRGNFPPRFSGLQFPNYSSELNVNALELDDSALYLCASSLGLATDTQYFGPGTRLTVL.